This entry is about one TCR beta chain. The antigen remains unidentified. Then a second PCR, running about 6 to 12 cycles, was carried out with a sample-barcoded 5' primer and a J-beta primer mix. Using its own MiXCR run on the 5' RACE reads, TCRdb lists one record per CDR3 protein. The data hold roughly 1.5 million distinct CDR3 sequences, with 42% observed a single time. This specimen belongs to a study of blood T cells in healthy people across ages. Study-wide findings and caveats: Roughly linear age-related decline in beta diversity appeared, significant by age approximately 40. Naive and antigen-experienced cells were not separated, limiting conclusive comparison.

Between the trimmed V and J ends, which lost 5 bases and 0 bases, there was a span of 16 bases. The V gene's germline CDR1 is SEHNR and CDR2 FQNEAQ (reference sequence). CDR3 size: 16 residues. Sequenced sample: blood. The chain combines TRBV7-9 with TRBJ1-2; D gene ambiguous. This sequence was found in a young woman in good health. The CDR3, as DNA: TGTGCCAGCAGCCCCTCGACGGTTTCCTCTAACTATGGCTACACCTTC. It specifies CASSPSTVSSNYGYTF. The whole variable domain, remainder taken from reference TRBV7-9 and TRBJ1-2, is DTGVSQNPRHKITKRGQNVTFRCDPISEHNRLYWYRQTLGQGPEFLTYFQNEAQLEKSRLLSDRFSAERPKGSFSTLEIQRTEQGDSAMYLCASSPSTVSSNYGYTFGSGTRLTVV.